This TCR beta chain was profiled in a study of pediatric ulcerative colitis. Whole-study context: Under 10 patients showed pancolitis and two showed left-sided colitis. Notes on the study in general: Clonal expansions reduced rectal repertoire diversity in acute severe colitis. All ulcerative colitis patients, but no controls, carried a couple of rectal clonotypes.

About this clone itself: Its antigen is not identified.

During colonoscopy, one to two rectal pinch biopsies were collected. Using immunoSEQ multiplex PCR, the repertoire was profiled, and TCRdb retains in-frame clones only, with some absent. Here the sample spans 18,000 or so clones, approximately 73% being singletons. The sample was gut tissue. The source is a boy between 10 and 17 years old with moderate ulcerative colitis.

In DNA, the CDR3 is TGTGCCAGCAGCTTAGCAGGCAGGGCCTACGAGCAGTACTTC. Protein sequence: CASSLAGRAYEQYF. The chain joins TRBV7-9 to TRBJ2-7, with D possibly TRBD1 on 5 matching bases. The CDR3 runs to 14 residues. Germline V gene data show CDR1 as SEHNR and CDR2 as FQNEAQ (reference sequence). V dropped 0 bases and J dropped 2 bases, with 8 bases sitting between them.